This T cell receptor (beta chain) was sequenced in a study of cytomegalovirus exposure and HLA in healthy donors. Broader study findings: A few of the chains that were CMV-associated were confirmed in vitro to be specific for CMV antigens. Using the classifier, cytomegalovirus status was reportedly diagnosed with high specificity and sensitivity.

On this clone: Its specificity is unknown.

PCR used 60 Vbeta primers and 13 Jbeta primers. Measured with immunoSEQ multiplex PCR; TCRdb has only the in-frame clones, and not every one. Its clone listing holds about 140,000 clones. V shed 0 bases and J shed 2 bases, with 10 bases lying between them. Germline V lookup: CDR1 MNHNY, CDR2 SVGAGI (reference sequence). The CDR3 is 15 amino acids. The chain uses TRBV6-6 and TRBJ2-5; TRBD2 might be the D (5 bases). This TCR derives from a male donor in good health and CMV-seronegative. Source material: PBMCs. CDR3 sequence (DNA): TGTGCCAGCAGTTACTCTCGCGACTATCAAGAGACCCAGTACTTC. It specifies CASSYSRDYQETQYF.